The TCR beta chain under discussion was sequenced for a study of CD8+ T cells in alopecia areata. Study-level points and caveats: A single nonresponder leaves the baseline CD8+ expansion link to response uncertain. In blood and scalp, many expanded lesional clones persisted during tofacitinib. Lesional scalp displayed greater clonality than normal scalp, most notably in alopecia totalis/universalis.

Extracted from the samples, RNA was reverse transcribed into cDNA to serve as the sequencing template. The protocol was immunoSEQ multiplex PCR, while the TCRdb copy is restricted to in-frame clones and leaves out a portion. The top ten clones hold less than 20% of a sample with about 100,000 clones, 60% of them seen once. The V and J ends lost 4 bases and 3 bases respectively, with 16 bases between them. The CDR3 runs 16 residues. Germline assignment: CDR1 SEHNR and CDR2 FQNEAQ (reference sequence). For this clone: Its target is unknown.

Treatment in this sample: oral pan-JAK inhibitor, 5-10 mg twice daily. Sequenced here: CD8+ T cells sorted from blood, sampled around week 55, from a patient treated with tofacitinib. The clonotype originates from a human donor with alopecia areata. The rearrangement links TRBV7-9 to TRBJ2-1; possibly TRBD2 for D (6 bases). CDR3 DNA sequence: TGTGCCAGCAGCTCCCACTTCGGGACTCACTACAATGAGCAGTTCTTC. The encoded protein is CASSSHFGTHYNEQFF.